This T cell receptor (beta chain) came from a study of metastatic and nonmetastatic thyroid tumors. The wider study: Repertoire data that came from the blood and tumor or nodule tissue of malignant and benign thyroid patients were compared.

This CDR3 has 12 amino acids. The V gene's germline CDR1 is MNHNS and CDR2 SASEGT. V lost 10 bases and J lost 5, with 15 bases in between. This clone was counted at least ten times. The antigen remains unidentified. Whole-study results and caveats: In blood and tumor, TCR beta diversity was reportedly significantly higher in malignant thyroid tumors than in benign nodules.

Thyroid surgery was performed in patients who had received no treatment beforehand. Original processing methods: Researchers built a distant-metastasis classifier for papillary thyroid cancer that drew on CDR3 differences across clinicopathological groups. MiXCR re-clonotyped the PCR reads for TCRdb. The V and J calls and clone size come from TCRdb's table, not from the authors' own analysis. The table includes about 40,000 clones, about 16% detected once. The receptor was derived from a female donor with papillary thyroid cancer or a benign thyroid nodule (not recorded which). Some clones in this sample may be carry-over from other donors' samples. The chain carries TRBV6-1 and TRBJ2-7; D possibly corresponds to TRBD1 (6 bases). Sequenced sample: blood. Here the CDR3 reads CATLGRGDEQYF. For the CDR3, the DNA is TGTGCCACCCTAGGCAGGGGCGACGAGCAGTACTTC.